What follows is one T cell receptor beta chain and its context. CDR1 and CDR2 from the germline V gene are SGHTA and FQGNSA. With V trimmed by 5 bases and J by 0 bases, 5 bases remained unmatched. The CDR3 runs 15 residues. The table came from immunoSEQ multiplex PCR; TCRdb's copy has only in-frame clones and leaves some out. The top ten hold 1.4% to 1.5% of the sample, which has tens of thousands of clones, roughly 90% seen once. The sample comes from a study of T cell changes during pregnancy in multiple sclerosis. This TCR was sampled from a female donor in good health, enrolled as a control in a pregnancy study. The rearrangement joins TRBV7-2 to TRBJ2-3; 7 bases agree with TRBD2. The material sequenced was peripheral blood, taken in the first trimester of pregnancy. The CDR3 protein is CASSPGTMSTDTQYF. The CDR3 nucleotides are TGTGCCAGCAGCCCCGGGACTATGAGCACAGATACGCAGTATTTT.